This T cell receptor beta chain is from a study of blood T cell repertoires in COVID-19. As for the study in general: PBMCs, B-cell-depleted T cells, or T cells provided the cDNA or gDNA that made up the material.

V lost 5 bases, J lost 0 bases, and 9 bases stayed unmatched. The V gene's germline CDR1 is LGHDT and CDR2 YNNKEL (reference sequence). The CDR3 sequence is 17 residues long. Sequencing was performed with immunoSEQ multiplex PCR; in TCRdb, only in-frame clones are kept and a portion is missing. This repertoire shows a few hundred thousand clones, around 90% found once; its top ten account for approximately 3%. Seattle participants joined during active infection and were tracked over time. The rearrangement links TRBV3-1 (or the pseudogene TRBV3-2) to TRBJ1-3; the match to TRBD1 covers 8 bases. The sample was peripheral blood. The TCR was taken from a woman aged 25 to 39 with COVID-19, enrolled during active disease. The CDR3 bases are TGTGCCAGCAGCACGGGACAGGCCTCTATCTCTGGAAACACCATATATTTT. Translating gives CASSTGQASISGNTIYF.